This TCR beta chain was documented in a study of identical twins. This clonotype was counted between two and nine times. Each donor was a healthy Caucasian. Germline values: CDR1 SGHTA, CDR2 FQGNSA. V lost 5 bases and J lost 0, with 11 bases in between. The CDR3 consists of 15 residues. TCRdb analysed the 5' RACE reads with MiXCR anew, one entry per CDR3 protein. Seen here are about 210,000 distinct CDR3 sequences, less than 10% observed once, and the top ten hold about 5%. The material sequenced was memory (CD45RO+) T cells sorted from blood. The receptor was isolated from a woman in her late teens or twenties in good health. V and J are TRBV7-2 and TRBJ2-1, with D perhaps TRBD1 (5 bases). CDR3 sequence reads: CASSRWGGSYNEQFF. The CDR3 nucleotides are TGTGCCAGCAGCCGGTGGGGCGGCTCCTACAATGAGCAGTTCTTC. The full variable domain, completed using reference TRBV7-2 and TRBJ2-1, is GAGVSQSPSNKVTEKGKDVELRCDPISGHTALYWYRQSLGQGLEFLIYFQGNSAPDKSGLPSDRFSAERTGGSVSTLTIQRTQQEDSAVYLCASSRWGGSYNEQFFGPGTRLTVL.